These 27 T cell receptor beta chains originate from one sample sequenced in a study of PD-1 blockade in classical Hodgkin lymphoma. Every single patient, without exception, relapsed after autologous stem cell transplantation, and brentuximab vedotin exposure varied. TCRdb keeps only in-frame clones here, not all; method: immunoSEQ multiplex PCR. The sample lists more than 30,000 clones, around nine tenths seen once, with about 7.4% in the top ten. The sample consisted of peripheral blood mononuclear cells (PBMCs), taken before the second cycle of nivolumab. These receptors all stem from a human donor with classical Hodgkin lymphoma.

The CDR3 protein is CASSQAGQGKTYEQYF. Written as DNA, the CDR3 is TGCGCCAGCAGCCAAGCGGGACAGGGAAAAACCTACGAGCAGTACTTC. The chain combines TRBV4-1 with TRBJ2-7, with 9 positions matching TRBD1. Germline V gene data show CDR1 as MGHRA and CDR2 as YSYEKL. This CDR3 contains 16 residues. V shed 1 base and J 2 bases; nucleotides not matched to a gene: 6.

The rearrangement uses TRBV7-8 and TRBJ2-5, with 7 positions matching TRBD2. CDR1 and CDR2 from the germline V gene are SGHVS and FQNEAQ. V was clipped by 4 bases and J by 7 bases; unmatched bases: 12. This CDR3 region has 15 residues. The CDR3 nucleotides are TGTGCCAGCAGCTCCCTAGCGTGGGGGGGTGGGACCCAGTACTTC. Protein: CASSSLAWGGGTQYF.

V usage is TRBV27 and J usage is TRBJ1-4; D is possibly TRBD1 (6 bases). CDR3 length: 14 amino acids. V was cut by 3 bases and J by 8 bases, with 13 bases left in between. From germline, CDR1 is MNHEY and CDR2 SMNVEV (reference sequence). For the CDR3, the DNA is TGTGCCAGCAGTTTTCTGGGGGCGGGAGAAAAACTGTTTTTT. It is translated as CASSFLGAGEKLFF.

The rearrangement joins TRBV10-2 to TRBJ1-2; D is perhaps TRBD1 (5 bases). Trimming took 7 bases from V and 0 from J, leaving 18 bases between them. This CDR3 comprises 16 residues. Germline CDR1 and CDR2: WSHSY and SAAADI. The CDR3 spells CASNPTTEPSNYGYTF. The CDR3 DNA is TGCGCCAGCAACCCAACGACAGAACCCTCTAACTATGGCTACACCTTC.

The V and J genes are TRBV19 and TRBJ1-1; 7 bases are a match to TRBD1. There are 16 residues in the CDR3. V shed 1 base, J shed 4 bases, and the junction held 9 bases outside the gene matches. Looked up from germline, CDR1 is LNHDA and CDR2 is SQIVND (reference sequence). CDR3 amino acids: CASSIVVPTGLTEAFF. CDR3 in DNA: TGTGCCAGTAGTATAGTCGTCCCGACAGGGCTCACTGAAGCTTTCTTT.

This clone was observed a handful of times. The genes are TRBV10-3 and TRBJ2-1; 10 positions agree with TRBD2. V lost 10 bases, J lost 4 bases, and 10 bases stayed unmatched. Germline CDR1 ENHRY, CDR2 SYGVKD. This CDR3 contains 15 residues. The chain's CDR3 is CASKSGTSEYNEQFF. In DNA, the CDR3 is TGTGCCAGCAAGAGTGGGACTAGCGAATACAATGAGCAGTTCTTC.

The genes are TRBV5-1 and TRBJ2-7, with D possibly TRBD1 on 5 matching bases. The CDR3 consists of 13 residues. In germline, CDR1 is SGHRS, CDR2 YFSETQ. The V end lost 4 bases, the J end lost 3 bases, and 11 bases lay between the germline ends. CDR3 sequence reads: CASSVREFYEQYF. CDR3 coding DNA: TGCGCCAGCAGCGTCAGGGAATTCTACGAGCAGTACTTC.

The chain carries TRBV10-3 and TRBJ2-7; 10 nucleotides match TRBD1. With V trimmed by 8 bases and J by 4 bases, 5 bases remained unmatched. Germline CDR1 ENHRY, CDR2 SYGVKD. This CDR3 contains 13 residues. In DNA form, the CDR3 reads TGTGCCATCGAGGACAGGGGGTCTTACGAGCAGTACTTC. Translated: CAIEDRGSYEQYF.

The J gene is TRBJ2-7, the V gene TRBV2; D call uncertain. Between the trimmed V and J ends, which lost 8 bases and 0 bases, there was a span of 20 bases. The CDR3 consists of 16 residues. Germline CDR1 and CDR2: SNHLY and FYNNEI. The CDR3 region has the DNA TGTGCCAGCGCCCTGCAAAGGACCTTAAGCTCCTACGAGCAGTACTTC. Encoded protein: CASALQRTLSSYEQYF.

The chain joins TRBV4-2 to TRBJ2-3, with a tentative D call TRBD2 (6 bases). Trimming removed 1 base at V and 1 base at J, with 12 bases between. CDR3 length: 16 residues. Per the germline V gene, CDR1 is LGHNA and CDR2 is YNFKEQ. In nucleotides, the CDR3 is TGTGCCAGCAGCCAAGTTGGAGGGTGGGGCACAGATACGCAGTATTTT. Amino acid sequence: CASSQVGGWGTDTQYF.

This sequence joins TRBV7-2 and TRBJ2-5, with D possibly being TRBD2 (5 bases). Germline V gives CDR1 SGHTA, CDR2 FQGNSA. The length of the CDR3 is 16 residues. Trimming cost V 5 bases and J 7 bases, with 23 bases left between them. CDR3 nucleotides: TGTGCCAGCAGCCGGTCTCCGGGAAAAGACTGGGGGACCCAGTACTTC. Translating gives CASSRSPGKDWGTQYF.

The CDR3 here is CASSYIQGIYGYTF. CDR3 bases: TGTGCCAGCAGTTATATACAGGGGATCTATGGCTACACCTTC. The chain is built from TRBV6-5 and TRBJ1-2; 7 bases map to TRBD1. Germline CDR1 reads MNHEY; CDR2 reads SVGAGI. Losses at the gene ends were 3 bases for V and 4 bases for J; bases not matched to a gene: 5. This CDR3 has 14 residues.

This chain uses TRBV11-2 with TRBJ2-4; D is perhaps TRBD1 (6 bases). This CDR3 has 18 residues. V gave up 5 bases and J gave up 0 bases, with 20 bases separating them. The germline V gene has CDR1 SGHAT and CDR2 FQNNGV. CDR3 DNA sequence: TGTGCCAGCAGCGTATCAGCCGGGACACCCATAGCCAAAAACATTCAGTACTTC. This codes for CASSVSAGTPIAKNIQYF.

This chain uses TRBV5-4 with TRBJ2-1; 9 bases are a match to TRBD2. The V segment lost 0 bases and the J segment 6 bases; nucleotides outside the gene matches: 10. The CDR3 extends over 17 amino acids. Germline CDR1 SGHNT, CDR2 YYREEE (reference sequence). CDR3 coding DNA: TGTGCCAGCAGCTTGGCTGGGACTAGCCCAGCAGGCAATGAGCAGTTCTTC. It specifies CASSLAGTSPAGNEQFF.

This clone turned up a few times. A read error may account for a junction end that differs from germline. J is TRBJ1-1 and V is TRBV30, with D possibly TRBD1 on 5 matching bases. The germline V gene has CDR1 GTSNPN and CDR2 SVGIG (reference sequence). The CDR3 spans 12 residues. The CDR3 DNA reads TGTGCCTGGAGCGAGGGGAACGCTGAAGCTTTCTTT. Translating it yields CAWSEGNAEAFF.

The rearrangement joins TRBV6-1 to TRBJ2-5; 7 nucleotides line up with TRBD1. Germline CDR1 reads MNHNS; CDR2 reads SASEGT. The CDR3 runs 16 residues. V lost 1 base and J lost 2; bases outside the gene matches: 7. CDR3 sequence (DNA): TGTGCCAGCAGTGAAGGAAGACAGGGTGGTCAAGAGACCCAGTACTTC. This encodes CASSEGRQGGQETQYF.

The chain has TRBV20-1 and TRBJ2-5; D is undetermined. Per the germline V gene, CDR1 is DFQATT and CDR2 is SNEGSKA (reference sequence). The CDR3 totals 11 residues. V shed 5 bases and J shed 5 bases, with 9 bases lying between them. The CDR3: CSALGVETQYF. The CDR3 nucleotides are TGCAGTGCTTTGGGCGTGGAGACCCAGTACTTC.

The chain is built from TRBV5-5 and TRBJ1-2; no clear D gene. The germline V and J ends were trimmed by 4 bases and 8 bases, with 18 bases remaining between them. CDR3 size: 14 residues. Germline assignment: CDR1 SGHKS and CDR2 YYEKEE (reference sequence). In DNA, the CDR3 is TGTGCCAGCAGCCCTCAACGGGAGGGCGACGGCTACACCTTC. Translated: CASSPQREGDGYTF.

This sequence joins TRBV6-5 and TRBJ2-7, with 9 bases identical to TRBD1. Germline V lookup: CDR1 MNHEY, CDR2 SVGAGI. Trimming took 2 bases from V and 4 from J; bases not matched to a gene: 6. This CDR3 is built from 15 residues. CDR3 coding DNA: TGTGCCAGCAGTTACACGGGACAGGGCAGATACGAGCAGTACTTC. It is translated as CASSYTGQGRYEQYF.

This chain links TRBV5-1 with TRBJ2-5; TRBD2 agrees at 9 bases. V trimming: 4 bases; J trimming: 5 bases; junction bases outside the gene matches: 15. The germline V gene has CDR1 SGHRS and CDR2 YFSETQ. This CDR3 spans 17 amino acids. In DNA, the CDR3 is TGCGCCAGCAGCCCAACGGCGGGGGGGCTGGCAGGGGAGACCCAGTACTTC. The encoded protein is CASSPTAGGLAGETQYF.

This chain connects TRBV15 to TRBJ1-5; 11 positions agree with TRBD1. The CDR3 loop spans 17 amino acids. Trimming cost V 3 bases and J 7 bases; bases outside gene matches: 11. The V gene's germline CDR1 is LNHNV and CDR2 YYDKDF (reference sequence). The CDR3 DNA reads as TGTGCCACCAGCAGGGACTTTGGACAGGGGGCTGGACAGCCCCAGCATTTT. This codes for CATSRDFGQGAGQPQHF.

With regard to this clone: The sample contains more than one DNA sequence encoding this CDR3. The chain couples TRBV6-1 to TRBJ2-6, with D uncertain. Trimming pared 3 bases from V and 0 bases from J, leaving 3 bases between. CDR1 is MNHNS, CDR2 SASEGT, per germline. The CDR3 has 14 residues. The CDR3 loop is CASSDGSGANVLTF. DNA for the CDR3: TGTGCCAGCAGTGACGGCTCTGGGGCCAACGTCCTGACTTTC.

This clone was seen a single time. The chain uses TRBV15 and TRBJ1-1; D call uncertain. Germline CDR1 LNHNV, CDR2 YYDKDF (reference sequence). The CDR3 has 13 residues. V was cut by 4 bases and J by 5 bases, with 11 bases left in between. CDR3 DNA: TGTGCCACCAGCACTTTTGGAGGGACTGAAGCTTTCTTT. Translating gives CATSTFGGTEAFF. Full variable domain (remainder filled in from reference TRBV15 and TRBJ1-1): DAMVIQNPRYQVTQFGKPVTLSCSQTLNHNVMYWYQQKSSQAPKLLFHYYDKDFNNEADTPDNFQSRRPNTSFCFLDIRSPGLGDTAMYLCATSTFGGTEAFFGQGTRLTVV.

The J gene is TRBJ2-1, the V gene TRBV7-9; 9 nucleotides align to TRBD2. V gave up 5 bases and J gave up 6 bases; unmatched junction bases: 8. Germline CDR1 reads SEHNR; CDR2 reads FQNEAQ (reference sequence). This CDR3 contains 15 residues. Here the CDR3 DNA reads TGTGCCAGCAGCACCTTAGCGGGAGTTCTCAATGAGCAGTTCTTC. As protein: CASSTLAGVLNEQFF.

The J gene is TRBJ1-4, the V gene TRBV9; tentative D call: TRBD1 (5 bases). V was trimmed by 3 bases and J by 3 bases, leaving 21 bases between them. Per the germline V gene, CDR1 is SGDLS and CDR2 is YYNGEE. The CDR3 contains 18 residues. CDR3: CASSGTSQGASANEKLFF. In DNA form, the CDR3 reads TGTGCCAGCAGCGGGACCAGCCAAGGGGCGAGTGCTAATGAAAAACTGTTTTTT.

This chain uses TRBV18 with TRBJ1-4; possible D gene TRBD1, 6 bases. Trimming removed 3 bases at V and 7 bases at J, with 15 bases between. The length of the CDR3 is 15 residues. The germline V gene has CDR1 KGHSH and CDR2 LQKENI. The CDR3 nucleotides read TGTGCCAGCTCACCTTCGACAGGTTTGAGTGAAAAACTGTTTTTT. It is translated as CASSPSTGLSEKLFF.

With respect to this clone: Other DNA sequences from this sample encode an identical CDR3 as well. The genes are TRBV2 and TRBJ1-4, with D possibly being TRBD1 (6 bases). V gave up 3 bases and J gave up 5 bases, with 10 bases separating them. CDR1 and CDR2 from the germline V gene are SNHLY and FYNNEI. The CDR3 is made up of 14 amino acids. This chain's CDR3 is CASSETGPNEKLFF. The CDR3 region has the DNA TGTGCCAGCAGTGAGACAGGTCCCAATGAAAAACTGTTTTTT. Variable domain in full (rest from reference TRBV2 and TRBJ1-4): EPEVTQTPSHQVTQMGQEVILRCVPISNHLYFYWYRQILGQKVEFLVSFYNNEISEKSEIFDDQFSVERPDGSNFTLKIRSTKLEDSAMYFCASSETGPNEKLFFGSGTQLSVL.